What follows are 21 T cell receptor beta chains derived from one specimen sequenced in a study of T-cell memory formation after mild COVID-19. In TCRdb, the 5' RACE reads were re-called with MiXCR into one record per CDR3 protein. This sample has 450,000 or so distinct CDR3 sequences, with roughly 25% found just once. Sequenced material: PBMCs or a T cell subset sorted from them (not recorded which). The source of these receptors is an adult woman who had mild COVID-19 (a few samples of this study predate the infection). Cell type and time point are not known.

This clonotype has only a few counts. The chain carries TRBV12-3 or TRBV12-4 and TRBJ2-4, with no clear D. The CDR3 spans 13 residues. The V gene lost 3 bases and the J gene lost 9 bases, with 12 bases spanning the gap. The CDR3: CASSFSPRGIQYF. Here the CDR3 DNA reads TGTGCCAGCAGTTTCAGTCCGCGCGGCATTCAGTACTTC.

This CDR3 reads CASSLGLKKTQYF. The CDR3 coding sequence is TGTGCCAGCAGCTTGGGATTAAAAAAGACCCAGTACTTC. The chain combines TRBV7-2 with TRBJ2-5; D not resolved. The V end was cut by 3 bases, the J end by 6 bases, with 11 bases between. This CDR3 is 13 amino acids long. The germline gives CDR1 SGHTA, CDR2 FQGNSA.

A few counts support this clonotype. The rearrangement links TRBV18 to TRBJ2-1, with 10 positions matching TRBD1. J gave up 6 bases and V 2 bases, and 1 base lay outside the gene matches. The CDR3 covers 14 residues. Per germline, CDR1 KGHSH and CDR2 LQKENI. As DNA, the CDR3 is TGTGCCAGCTCACCAGGACAGGGGGTCAATGAGCAGTTCTTC. Amino acids: CASSPGQGVNEQFF.

This sequence joins TRBV7-2 and TRBJ2-5; D is ambiguous. This CDR3 comprises 14 residues. CDR1 and CDR2 from the germline V gene are SGHTA and FQGNSA. With 4 bases removed from V and 13 bases from J, the gap between germline ends came to 22 bases. This CDR3 is CASSSGSMAGNTYF. DNA for the CDR3: TGTGCCAGCAGCTCAGGTTCTATGGCCGGTAATACGTACTTC.

The V gene is TRBV24-1, the J gene TRBJ2-1; the D is unclear. This CDR3 spans 16 amino acids. Trimming shortened V by 0 bases and J by 4 bases, and 12 bases separated the two germline ends. CDR1 is KGHDR, CDR2 SFDVKD, per germline. The CDR3 DNA reads TGTGCCACCAGTGATTTGCCCCAGCTCCTATACAATGAGCAGTTCTTC. Its translation: CATSDLPQLLYNEQFF.

This clonotype was picked up a small number of times. The chain combines TRBV28 with TRBJ2-7, with a tentative D call TRBD1 (5 bases). Germline assignment: CDR1 MDHEN and CDR2 SYDVKM. The CDR3 loop spans 13 amino acids. V was trimmed by 3 bases and J by 7 bases, leaving 13 bases between them. CDR3 residues: CASSFPRTREQYF. Written as DNA, the CDR3 is TGTGCCAGCAGTTTCCCCCGGACAAGGGAGCAGTACTTC.

With respect to this clonotype: This CDR3 fails to terminate in the conserved phenylalanine or tryptophan, so it likely reflects a read error. The DNA is omitted, as the CDR3 cannot be located on it reliably, and the CDR3 follows TCRdb's listing. The chain uses TRBV9 and TRBJ1-1; the D segment call TRBD1 is taken from the table without a DNA check. CDR1 SGDLS and CDR2 YYNGEE come from the germline V gene. The CDR3 contains 11 residues when both ends are counted. Here the CDR3 reads CASSPHNRQAS.

The rearrangement links TRBV7-9 to TRBJ1-5, with D possibly TRBD1 on 5 matching bases. This CDR3 comprises 14 residues. Deletions cut 5 bases from V and 3 bases from J, with 11 bases between. From germline, CDR1 is SEHNR and CDR2 FQNEAQ (reference sequence). Here the CDR3 reads CASSPLGDNQPQHF. CDR3 nucleotides: TGTGCCAGCAGCCCGTTAGGGGACAATCAGCCCCAGCATTTT.

This clonotype was detected only a few times. V and J are TRBV7-9 and TRBJ1-6; 7 nucleotides align to TRBD1. The CDR3 has 14 residues. CDR1 SEHNR and CDR2 FQNEAQ come from the germline V gene (reference sequence). After removal of 3 bases from V and 9 bases from J, the junction contained 5 bases not matched to a gene. CDR3 nucleotide sequence: TGTGCCAGCAGCTTCGACAGGGATGCTTCACCCCTCCACTTT. Amino acids: CASSFDRDASPLHF.

The sample holds a few counts of this clonotype. The rearrangement joins TRBV15 to TRBJ2-3; D unclear. The germline V gene has CDR1 LNHNV and CDR2 YYDKDF (reference sequence). V dropped 0 bases and J dropped 7 bases, with 5 bases sitting between them. This CDR3 is built from 12 residues. The CDR3 reads CATSRETNTQYF. The CDR3 coding sequence is TGTGCCACCAGCAGAGAGACGAATACGCAGTATTTT.

This chain links TRBV9 with TRBJ1-5; no clear D gene. The CDR3 is 15 residues long. V was shortened by 0 bases and J by 2 bases, with 9 bases between the two germline ends. Germline V gene lookup returns CDR1 SGDLS and CDR2 YYNGEE. The CDR3 sequence: CASSVEGKGNQPQHF. CDR3 in DNA: TGTGCCAGCAGCGTAGAAGGGAAAGGCAATCAGCCCCAGCATTTT.

This chain links TRBV7-9 with TRBJ2-3; perhaps TRBD1 as D (6 bases). V lost 7 bases and J lost 6, with 8 bases in between. The CDR3 has 11 amino acids. Germline V lookup: CDR1 SEHNR, CDR2 FQNEAQ (reference sequence). As DNA, the CDR3 is TGTGCCAGCAACAGGGCCGATACGCAGTATTTT. This codes for CASNRADTQYF.

This chain joins TRBV29-1 and TRBJ2-5; 13 bases agree with TRBD2. The CDR3 covers 17 residues. The V gene's germline CDR1 is SQVTM and CDR2 ANQGSEA. V was clipped by 3 bases and J by 1 base; unmatched bases: 8. CDR3 protein: CSVEGLAGKGIQETQYF. The CDR3 region has the DNA TGCAGCGTTGAGGGACTAGCGGGAAAGGGGATCCAAGAGACCCAGTACTTC. Looking up the rest from reference TRBV29-1 and TRBJ2-5 gives the full variable domain: SAVISQKPSRDICQRGTSLTIQCQVDSQVTMMFWYRQQPGQSLTLIATANQGSEATYESGFVIDKFPISRPNLTFSTLTVSNMSPEDSSIYLCSVEGLAGKGIQETQYFGPGTRLLVL.

This clonotype was seen a handful of times. The rearrangement uses TRBV5-1 and TRBJ2-1; perhaps TRBD1 as D (6 bases). The V end lost 6 bases, the J end lost 0 bases, and 13 bases lay between the germline ends. This CDR3 contains 15 residues. From germline, CDR1 is SGHRS and CDR2 YFSETQ. CDR3 residues: CASNPTGSSYNEQFF. CDR3 nucleotides: TGCGCCAGCAACCCGACAGGAAGCTCCTACAATGAGCAGTTCTTC. The whole variable domain, filled in from reference TRBV5-1 and TRBJ2-1, reads KAGVTQTPRYLIKTRGQQVTLSCSPISGHRSVSWYQQTPGQGLQFLFEYFSETQRNKGNFPGRFSGRQFSNSRSEMNVSTLELGDSALYLCASNPTGSSYNEQFFGPGTRLTVL.

The table lists this clonotype with a few counts. The chain has TRBV5-1 and TRBJ2-1, with D perhaps being TRBD1 or TRBD2 (5 bases each). This CDR3 spans 17 amino acids. CDR1 and CDR2 from the germline V gene are SGHRS and YFSETQ. The germline V and J ends were trimmed by 4 bases and 7 bases, with 24 bases remaining between them. CDR3 coding DNA: TGCGCCAGCAGCCTGGGAGCCTCGGGGCGTTTAGGAAATGAGCAGTTCTTC. Translated, it gives CASSLGASGRLGNEQFF. Full variable domain (remainder filled in from reference TRBV5-1 and TRBJ2-1): KAGVTQTPRYLIKTRGQQVTLSCSPISGHRSVSWYQQTPGQGLQFLFEYFSETQRNKGNFPGRFSGRQFSNSRSEMNVSTLELGDSALYLCASSLGASGRLGNEQFFGPGTRLTVL.

This clonotype has more than one count but fewer than ten. CDR3 nucleotides: TGCAGTGCTAACCCCGGGACGCCTGGGGCCAACGTCCTGACTTTC. Amino acids: CSANPGTPGANVLTF. V usage is TRBV20-1 and J usage is TRBJ2-6; D could derive from TRBD1 or TRBD2 (5 bases each). The CDR3 loop spans 15 amino acids. Germline V gene data show CDR1 as DFQATT and CDR2 as SNEGSKA (reference sequence). V lost 4 bases and J 2 bases, leaving 12 bases between the germline ends.

Turning to this clonotype: A much larger clone differs by one base, so this may be a read error. This chain connects TRBV25-1 to TRBJ2-5, with 11 bases matching TRBD1. Looked up from germline, CDR1 is MGHDK and CDR2 is SYGVNS. J lost 0 bases, V lost 9 bases, and 9 bases had no gene match. The CDR3 sequence is 16 residues long. The CDR3 DNA reads TGTGCCAGAAGCCTTACGGACAGGGGGCACCAAGAGACCCAGTACTTC. Protein sequence: CARSLTDRGHQETQYF.

This chain joins TRBV5-1 and TRBJ1-1, with no clear D. Between the trimmed V and J ends, which lost 3 bases and 6 bases, there was a span of 9 bases. The CDR3 contains 12 residues. Looked up from germline, CDR1 is SGHRS and CDR2 is YFSETQ. Written as DNA, the CDR3 is TGCGCCAGCAGCTCGATGGAGTCTGAAGCTTTCTTT. Amino acid sequence: CASSSMESEAFF.

This clonotype was found many times. V is TRBV4-2 and J is TRBJ2-3; perhaps TRBD2 as D (5 bases). The CDR3 length is 12 residues. V was cut by 6 bases and J by 4 bases, with 8 bases left in between. Germline assignment: CDR1 LGHNA and CDR2 YNFKEQ. The CDR3 loop is CASREDSDTQYF. The CDR3 nucleotides read TGTGCCAGCAGGGAGGACTCAGATACGCAGTATTTT.

This chain uses TRBV29-1 with TRBJ2-3; D unresolved. The V end was cut by 2 bases, the J end by 6 bases, with 6 bases between. CDR3 length equals 11 residues. The germline V gene encodes CDR1 SQVTM and CDR2 ANQGSEA. Written as DNA, the CDR3 is TGCAGCGTTGAAACGTGGGATACGCAGTATTTT. Protein sequence: CSVETWDTQYF.

This clonotype was seen a few times. V gene TRBV4-2 combines with J gene TRBJ1-4, with 7 nucleotides matching TRBD1. V lost 4 bases and J lost 8; bases outside the gene matches: 7. This CDR3 is 14 amino acids long. Germline values: CDR1 LGHNA, CDR2 YNFKEQ. CDR3 amino acids: CASSLGTATEKLFF. The DNA of the CDR3 is TGTGCCAGCAGCCTCGGGACAGCGACCGAAAAACTGTTTTTT.